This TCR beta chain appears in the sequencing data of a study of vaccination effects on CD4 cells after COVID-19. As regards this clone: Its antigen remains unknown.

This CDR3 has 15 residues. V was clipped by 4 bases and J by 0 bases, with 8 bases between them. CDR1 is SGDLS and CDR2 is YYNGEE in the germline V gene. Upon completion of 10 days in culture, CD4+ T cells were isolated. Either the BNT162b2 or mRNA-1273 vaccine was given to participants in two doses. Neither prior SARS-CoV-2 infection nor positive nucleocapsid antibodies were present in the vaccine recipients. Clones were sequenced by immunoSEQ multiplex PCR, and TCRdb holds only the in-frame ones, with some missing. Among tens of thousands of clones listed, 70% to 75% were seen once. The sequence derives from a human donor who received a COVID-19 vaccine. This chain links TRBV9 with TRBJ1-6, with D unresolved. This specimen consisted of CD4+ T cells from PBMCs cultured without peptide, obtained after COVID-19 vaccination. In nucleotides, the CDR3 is TGTGCCAGCAGCCCCAAGAGCTCCTATAATTCACCCCTCCACTTT. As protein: CASSPKSSYNSPLHF.